The clone carrying this T cell receptor beta chain was recorded once. The Seattle site enrolled patients during active infection and followed them longitudinally. The sample belongs to a study of blood T cell repertoires in COVID-19. On the study more broadly: From T cells, B-cell-depleted T cells, or PBMCs came the material, which was cDNA or gDNA.

In the source study's methods: Reference gene primers were amplified, and this amplification served to estimate nucleated cell counts. Using immunoSEQ multiplex PCR, the repertoire was profiled, and TCRdb retains in-frame clones only, with some absent. Clone size and the V and J calls come from that table; the DNA yielded D and trimming. The repertoire holds 210,000 or so clones, with less than 85% as singletons. Input material: peripheral blood. The clonotype originates from a woman older than 75 with COVID-19, enrolled during active disease.

The CDR3 sequence: CASSRASSYNSPLHF. The CDR3 bases are TGTGCCAGTAGTAGGGCGAGCTCCTATAATTCACCCCTCCACTTT. The J gene is TRBJ1-6, the V gene TRBV19; D gene uncertain. The V end lost 4 bases, the J end lost 0 bases, and 7 bases lay between the germline ends. The CDR3 spans 15 residues. Germline V gene lookup returns CDR1 LNHDA and CDR2 SQIVND (reference sequence).